The 10 T cell receptor beta chains below all came from one sample that was sequenced in a study of response to subunit inactivated influenza vaccine listed by TCRdb under 2018. The library relied on RT-PCR. Reads for this sample came from an Illumina HiSeq 2500. The public reads were reanalyzed by TCRdb: fastp trimming at Q25, MiXCR alignment, in-frame beta chains only. Rows are combined by CDR3 protein, so each entry shows the most common genes and DNA. This sample is represented by approximately 530,000 distinct CDR3 sequences; under 15% of them were singletons. Of the sample, 10% to 15% is held by the ten largest clones. The sample's time point label, in plain terms: 45 days after influenza vaccine administration. The material was PBMCs from blood, obtained 45 days after vaccination. Every receptor here comes from a man aged 45-65 years who received an inactivated influenza vaccine. Donor details come from another sample of the same person, matched by shared clones.

In this sample, this clonotype turned up many times. This chain uses TRBV10-3 with TRBJ2-2; D is perhaps TRBD1 (6 bases). Germline V gene sequence: CDR1 ENHRY, CDR2 SYGVKD. V lost 2 bases and J lost 3, with 10 bases in between. The CDR3 is 15 amino acids. CDR3 nucleotide sequence: TGTGCCATCAGTGAGGCCCCAGGGGACACCGGGGAGCTGTTTTTT. Protein product: CAISEAPGDTGELFF.

The genes are TRBV20-1 and TRBJ1-1, with no clear D. V lost 1 base and J lost 4, with 13 bases in between. Germline CDR1 DFQATT, CDR2 SNEGSKA (reference sequence). The CDR3 has 14 residues. The DNA for the CDR3 is TGCAGTGCTAGAGCCGTCGGACGCGGCACTGAAGCTTTCTTT. Its protein product is CSARAVGRGTEAFF.

The chain uses TRBV20-1 and TRBJ2-1; tentatively, D is TRBD1 (6 bases). Germline assignment: CDR1 DFQATT and CDR2 SNEGSKA (reference sequence). Trimming left V 4 bases short and J 1 base short, with 11 bases between. There are 14 residues in the CDR3. The CDR3: CSAMGARSYNEQFF. The CDR3 DNA sequence: TGCAGTGCTATGGGGGCGAGGTCCTACAATGAGCAGTTCTTC.

This clonotype was recorded a few times. This chain uses TRBV29-1 with TRBJ2-2; unclear D gene. Germline assignment: CDR1 SQVTM and CDR2 ANQGSEA. The CDR3 extends over 15 amino acids. V lost 2 bases, J lost 3 bases, and 13 bases lay in between. This CDR3 reads CSVENGEGYTGELFF. The CDR3 nucleotides are TGCAGCGTTGAAAATGGGGAAGGATACACCGGGGAGCTGTTTTTT.

The chain recombines TRBV7-6 with TRBJ1-6; 11 bases match TRBD1. J lost 2 bases, V lost 5 bases, and 5 bases had no gene match. CDR1 SGHVS and CDR2 FNYEAQ come from the germline V gene. The CDR3 covers 17 residues. The CDR3 DNA is TGTGCCAGCAGCCCAGGGGACAGGGGGGCCTATAATTCACCCCTCCACTTT. Translated: CASSPGDRGAYNSPLHF.

The chain links TRBV7-2 to TRBJ2-5; D possibly corresponds to TRBD2 (7 bases). From germline, CDR1 is SGHTA and CDR2 FQGNSA. This CDR3 is 14 amino acids long. V shed 4 bases and J shed 5 bases, with 14 bases lying between them. The DNA for the CDR3 is TGTGCCAGCAGCTCGCGGGGGCCTCGGGAGACCCAGTACTTC. Its translation: CASSSRGPRETQYF.

This sequence joins TRBV20-1 and TRBJ2-5; a weak D match, TRBD1 (6 bases). The CDR3 length is 11 residues. V was cut by 3 bases and J by 5 bases, with 7 bases left in between. Germline values: CDR1 DFQATT, CDR2 SNEGSKA (reference sequence). This CDR3 reads CSASDRETQYF. CDR3 DNA sequence: TGCAGTGCTAGTGACAGGGAGACCCAGTACTTC.

This clonotype was seen more than once but under ten times. J is TRBJ2-1 and V is TRBV2; maybe TRBD2 (5 bases). This CDR3 region has 11 residues. V was cut by 10 bases and J by 10 bases, with 14 bases left in between. The germline gives CDR1 SNHLY, CDR2 FYNNEI. CDR3 sequence reads: CAILLGVEQFF. The CDR3 region has the DNA TGTGCCATCCTCCTCGGGGTAGAGCAGTTCTTC. The full variable domain, its missing parts supplied by reference TRBV2 and TRBJ2-1, is EPEVTQTPSHQVTQMGQEVILRCVPISNHLYFYWYRQILGQKVEFLVSFYNNEISEKSEIFDDQFSVERPDGSNFTLKIRSTKLEDSAMYFCAILLGVEQFFGPGTRLTVL.

The gene calls are TRBV7-8 and TRBJ2-1; 12 bases match TRBD2. This CDR3 contains 16 residues. V was clipped by 5 bases and J by 4 bases; unmatched bases: 6. Germline-derived CDR1 and CDR2 are SGHVS and FQNEAQ. CDR3 protein: CASSRTGTSGYNEQFF. CDR3 coding DNA: TGTGCCAGCAGCCGGACCGGGACTAGCGGGTACAATGAGCAGTTCTTC.

Worth noting for this clonotype: This may stem from a read error, because a much larger clone lies one nucleotide away. The V gene is TRBV10-3, the J gene TRBJ2-7; TRBD1 matches 9 bases. CDR1 is ENHRY, CDR2 SYGVKD, per germline. This CDR3 contains 13 residues. The CDR3 sequence is CTINTRQGDEQYF. The CDR3 DNA sequence: TGTACCATCAATACGAGACAGGGGGACGAGCAGTACTTC.